The text below deals with one T cell receptor (beta chain). Antigen specificity is unknown. The Oncomine TCR Beta short-read assay was applied to DNA of cultured CD4+ T cells. MiXCR, applied by TCRdb to the PCR reads, yields one record per CDR3 protein. This table has about 21,000 distinct CDR3 sequences, around 35% appearing once. This sample's treatment: approximately 11-day PBMC culture with coronavirus spike peptide pools or control peptides (ViraFEST assay). Germline CDR1 and CDR2: SNHLY and FYNNEI. J gave up 9 bases and V 6 bases, and 4 bases lay outside the gene matches. The CDR3 has 13 amino acids. This record comes from a study of vaccination and CD4 T cells after COVID-19. Whole-study context: For each participant, vaccination comprised two doses of either the BNT162b2 or the mRNA-1273 vaccine. Timing of post-vaccine sample collection was a median approximately 70 days after dose two, with a range of 14 to 241. The peptides that stimulated the cells were overlapping spike peptides from SARS-CoV-2, HCoV-NL63, HCoV-OC43 and HCoV-229E.

Points from the study as a whole: Convalescent patients displayed spike mono-reactivity in 304 of 307 vaccine-specific clones.

The sample consisted of CD4+ T cells from blood, cultured in vitro, taken before SARS-CoV-2 vaccination. The TCR was taken from a human donor who had recovered from COVID-19. The J gene is TRBJ1-6, the V gene TRBV2, with 8 positions matching TRBD1. CDR3 loop: CASRVTGVSPLHF. CDR3 bases: TGTGCCAGCAGGGTGACAGGGGTTTCACCCCTCCACTTT.